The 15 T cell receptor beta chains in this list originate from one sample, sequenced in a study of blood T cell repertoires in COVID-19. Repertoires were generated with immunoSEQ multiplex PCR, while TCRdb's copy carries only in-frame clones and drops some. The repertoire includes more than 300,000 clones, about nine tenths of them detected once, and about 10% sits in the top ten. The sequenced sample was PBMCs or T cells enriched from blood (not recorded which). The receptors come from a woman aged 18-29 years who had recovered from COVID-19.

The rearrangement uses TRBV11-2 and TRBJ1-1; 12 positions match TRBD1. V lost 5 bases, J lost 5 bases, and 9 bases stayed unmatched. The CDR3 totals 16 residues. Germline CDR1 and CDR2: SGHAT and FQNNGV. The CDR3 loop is CASSRRDRGRGTEAFF. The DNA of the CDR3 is TGTGCCAGCAGCCGGCGGGACAGGGGGCGCGGAACTGAAGCTTTCTTT.

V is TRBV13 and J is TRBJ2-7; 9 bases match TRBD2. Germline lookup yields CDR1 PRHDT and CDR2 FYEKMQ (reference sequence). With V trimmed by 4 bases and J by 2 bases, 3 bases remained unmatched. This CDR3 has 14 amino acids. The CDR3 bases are TGTGCCAGCAGCTCGGCTAGCGGGGCCTACGAGCAGTACTTC. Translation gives CASSSASGAYEQYF. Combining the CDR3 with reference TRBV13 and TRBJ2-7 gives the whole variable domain AAGVIQSPRHLIKEKRETATLKCYPIPRHDTVYWYQQGPGQDPQFLISFYEKMQSDKGSIPDRFSAQQFSDYHSELNMSSLELGDSALYFCASSSASGAYEQYFGPGTRLTVT.

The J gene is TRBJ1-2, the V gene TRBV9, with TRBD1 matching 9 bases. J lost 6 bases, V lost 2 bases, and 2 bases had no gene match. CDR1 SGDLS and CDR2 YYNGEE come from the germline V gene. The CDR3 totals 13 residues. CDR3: CASSVGTGNGYTF. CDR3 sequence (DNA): TGTGCCAGCAGCGTGGGGACAGGGAATGGCTACACCTTC.

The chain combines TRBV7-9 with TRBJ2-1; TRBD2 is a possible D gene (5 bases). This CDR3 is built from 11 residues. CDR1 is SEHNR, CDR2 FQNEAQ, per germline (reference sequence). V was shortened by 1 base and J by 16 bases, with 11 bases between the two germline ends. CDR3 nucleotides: TGTGCCAGCAGCTTAGGAGAGGGCCGCTTCTTC. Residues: CASSLGEGRFF.

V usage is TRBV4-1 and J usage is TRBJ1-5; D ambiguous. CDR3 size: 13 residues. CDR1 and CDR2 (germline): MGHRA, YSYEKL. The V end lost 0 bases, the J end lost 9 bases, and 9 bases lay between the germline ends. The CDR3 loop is CASSQERETPQHF. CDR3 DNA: TGCGCCAGCAGCCAAGAGCGGGAGACGCCCCAGCATTTT.

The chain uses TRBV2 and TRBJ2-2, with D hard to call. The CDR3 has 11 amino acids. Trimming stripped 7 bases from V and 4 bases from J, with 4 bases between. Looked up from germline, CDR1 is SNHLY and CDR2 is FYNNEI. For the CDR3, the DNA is TGTGCCAGCACCTTCACCGGGGAGCTGTTTTTT. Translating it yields CASTFTGELFF.

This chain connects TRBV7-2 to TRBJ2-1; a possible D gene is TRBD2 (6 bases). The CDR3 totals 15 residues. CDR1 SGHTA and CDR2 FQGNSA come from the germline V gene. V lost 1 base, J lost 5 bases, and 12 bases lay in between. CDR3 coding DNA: TGTGCCAGCAGCTTAGGTGTTAGCGGTCACAATGAGCAGTTCTTC. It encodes CASSLGVSGHNEQFF.

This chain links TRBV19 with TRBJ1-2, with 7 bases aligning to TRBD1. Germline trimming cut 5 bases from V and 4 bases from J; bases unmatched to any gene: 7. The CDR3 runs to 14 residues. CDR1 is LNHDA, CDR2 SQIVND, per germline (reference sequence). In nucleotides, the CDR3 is TGTGCCAGTAGTGAGGGGGCTCTCCTCTATGGCTACACCTTC. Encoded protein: CASSEGALLYGYTF.

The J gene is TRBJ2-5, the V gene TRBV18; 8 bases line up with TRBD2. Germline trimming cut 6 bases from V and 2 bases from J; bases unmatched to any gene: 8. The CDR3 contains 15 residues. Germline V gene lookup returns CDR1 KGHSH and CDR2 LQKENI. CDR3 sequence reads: CASSGLGDHQETQYF. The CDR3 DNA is TGTGCCAGCTCGGGACTAGGCGACCATCAAGAGACCCAGTACTTC.

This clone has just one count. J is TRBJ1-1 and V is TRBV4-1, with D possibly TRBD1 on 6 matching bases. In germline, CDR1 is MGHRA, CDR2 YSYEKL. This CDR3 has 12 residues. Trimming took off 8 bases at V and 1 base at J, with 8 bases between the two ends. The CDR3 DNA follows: TGCGCCAGCCAGGGGAGGAACACTGAAGCTTTCTTT. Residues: CASQGRNTEAFF.

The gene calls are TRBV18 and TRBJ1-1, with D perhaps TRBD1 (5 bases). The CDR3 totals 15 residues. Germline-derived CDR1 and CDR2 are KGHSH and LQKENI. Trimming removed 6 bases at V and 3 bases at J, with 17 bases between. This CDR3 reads CASSPGNPRDTEAFF. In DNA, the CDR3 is TGTGCCAGCTCTCCAGGGAACCCGAGGGACACTGAAGCTTTCTTT.

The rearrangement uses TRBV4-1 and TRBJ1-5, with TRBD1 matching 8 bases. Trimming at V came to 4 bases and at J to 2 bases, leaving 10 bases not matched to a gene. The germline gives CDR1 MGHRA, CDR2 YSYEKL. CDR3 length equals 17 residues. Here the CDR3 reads CASSPGAGGGGNQPQHF. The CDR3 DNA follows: TGCGCCAGCAGCCCAGGCGCAGGGGGCGGTGGCAATCAGCCCCAGCATTTT.

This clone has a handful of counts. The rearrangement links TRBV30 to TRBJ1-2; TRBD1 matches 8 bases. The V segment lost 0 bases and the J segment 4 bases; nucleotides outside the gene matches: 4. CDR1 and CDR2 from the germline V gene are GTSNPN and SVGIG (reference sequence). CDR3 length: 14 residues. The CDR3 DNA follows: TGTGCCTGGAGTGTGGACAGGGACTCCTATGGCTACACCTTC. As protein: CAWSVDRDSYGYTF.

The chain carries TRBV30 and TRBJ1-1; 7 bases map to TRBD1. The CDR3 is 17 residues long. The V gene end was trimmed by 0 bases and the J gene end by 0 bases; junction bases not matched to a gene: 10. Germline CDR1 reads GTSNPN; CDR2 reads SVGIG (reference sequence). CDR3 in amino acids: CAWSVNGNRGLNTEAFF. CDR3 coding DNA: TGTGCCTGGAGTGTAAATGGGAACAGGGGACTGAACACTGAAGCTTTCTTT.

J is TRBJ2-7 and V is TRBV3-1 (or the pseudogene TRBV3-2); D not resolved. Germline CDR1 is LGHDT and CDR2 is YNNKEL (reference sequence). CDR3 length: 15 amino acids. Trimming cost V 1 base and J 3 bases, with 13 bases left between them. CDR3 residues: CASSQGDLGVYEQYF. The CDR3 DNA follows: TGTGCCAGCAGCCAAGGAGACTTAGGTGTCTACGAGCAGTACTTC.